Listed below are T cell receptor beta chains from one sample, sequenced in a study of graft-versus-host responses after intestinal transplantation. The data were produced by immunoSEQ multiplex PCR, yet TCRdb's version contains in-frame clones alone and is incomplete. The data show some 40,000 clones, about nine tenths seen once. The specimen comprised ileum tissue, sampled around 190 days after intestinal transplant. The receptors stem from a human patient who received an intestinal transplant, so some T cells may come from the graft donor. The conserved cysteine and the conserved F or W are not part of the CDR3 here.

len,v_gene,j_gene,CDR3aa
13,TRBV27,TRBJ2-2,ASSLGRTNTGELF
11,TRBV10-1,TRBJ2-7,ASSRQGGDEQY
10,TRBV13,TRBJ2-2,ASSLDFGELF
14,TRBV28,TRBJ2-2,ASSSDAGGGTGELF
13,TRBV10-3,TRBJ1-4,AISESRQGNEKLF
11,TRBV27,TRBJ1-1,ASSFSGNTEAF
13,TRBV5-4,TRBJ2-1,ASSLRDSLYNEQF
11,TRBV10-2,TRBJ2-7,ASSESGDWEQY
12,TRBV28,TRBJ2-2,ASSFGGRAGELF
13,TRBV27,TRBJ1-5,ASSSGIGNNQPQH
11,TRBV27,TRBJ1-2,ASSLQGAVGYT
13,TRBV6-5,TRBJ1-1,ASSYSPIPTEKAF
15,TRBV5-5,TRBJ1-5,ASSSNTGGFSNQPQH
11,TRBV11-3,TRBJ2-1,ASSLSVYNEQF
12,TRBV5-1,TRBJ2-3,ASSSSGGVDTQY
13,TRBV7-9,TRBJ1-5,ASSRGTASNQPQH
13,TRBV7-8,TRBJ2-5,ASSLAGPLQETQY
15,TRBV5-6,TRBJ2-4,ASSPLASGPSKNIQY
12,TRBV2,TRBJ2-7,ASSERRGPWEQY
12,TRBV5-6,TRBJ2-7,ASSLDRDPYEQY
11,TRBV5-1,TRBJ1-6,ASSNRTGSPLH
15,TRBV5-4,TRBJ1-2,ASRLGRQGAAHYGYT
10,TRBV6-5,TRBJ2-3,ASSSGADTQY
11,TRBV7-6,TRBJ2-1,ASSLALYGEQF
12,TRBV19,TRBJ1-5,ASRQQGTNQPQH
13,TRBV2,TRBJ1-5,ASGAGGYSNQPQH
13,TRBV25-1,TRBJ1-6,ASSADRGRNSPLH
12,TRBV2,TRBJ1-6,ASRRAGSDSPLH
10,TRBV28,TRBJ2-2,ASTSHTGELF
12,TRBV4-1,TRBJ1-2,ASSQRDNDYGYT